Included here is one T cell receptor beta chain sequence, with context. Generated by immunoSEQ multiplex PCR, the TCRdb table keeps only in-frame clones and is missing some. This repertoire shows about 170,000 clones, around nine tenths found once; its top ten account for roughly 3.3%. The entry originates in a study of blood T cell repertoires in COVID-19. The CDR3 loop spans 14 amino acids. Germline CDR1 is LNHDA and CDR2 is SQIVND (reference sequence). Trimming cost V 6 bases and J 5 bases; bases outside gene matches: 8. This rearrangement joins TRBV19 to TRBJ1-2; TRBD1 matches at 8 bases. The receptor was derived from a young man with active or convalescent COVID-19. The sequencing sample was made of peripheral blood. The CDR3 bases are TGTGCCAGTAGCACGAGGCAGGGGGCTTATGGCTACACCTTC. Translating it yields CASSTRQGAYGYTF.